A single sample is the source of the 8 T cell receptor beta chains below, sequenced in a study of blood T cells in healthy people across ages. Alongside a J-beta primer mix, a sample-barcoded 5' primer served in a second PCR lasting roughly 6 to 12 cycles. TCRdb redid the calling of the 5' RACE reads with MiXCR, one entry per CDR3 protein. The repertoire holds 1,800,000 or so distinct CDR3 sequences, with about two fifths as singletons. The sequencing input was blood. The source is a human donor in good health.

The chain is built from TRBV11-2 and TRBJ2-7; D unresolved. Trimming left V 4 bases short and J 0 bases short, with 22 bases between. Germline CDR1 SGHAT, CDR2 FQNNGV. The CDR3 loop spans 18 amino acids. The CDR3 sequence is CASSSLPGGNAPSYEQYF. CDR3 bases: TGTGCCAGCAGCTCCCTCCCCGGCGGCAACGCGCCCTCCTACGAGCAGTACTTC.

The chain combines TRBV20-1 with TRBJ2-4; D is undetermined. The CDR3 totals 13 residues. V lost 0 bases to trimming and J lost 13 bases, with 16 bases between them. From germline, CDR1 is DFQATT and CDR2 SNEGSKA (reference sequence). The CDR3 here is CSAREPLSAEQYF. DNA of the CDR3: TGCAGTGCTAGAGAACCCCTGTCTGCAGAGCAGTACTTC.

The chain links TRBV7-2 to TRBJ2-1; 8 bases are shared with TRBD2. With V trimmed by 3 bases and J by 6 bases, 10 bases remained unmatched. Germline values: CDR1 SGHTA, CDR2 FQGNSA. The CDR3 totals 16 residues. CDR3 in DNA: TGTGCCAGCAGCTTTTACGGGGGGGGCGGTGGCAATGAGCAGTTCTTC. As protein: CASSFYGGGGGNEQFF.

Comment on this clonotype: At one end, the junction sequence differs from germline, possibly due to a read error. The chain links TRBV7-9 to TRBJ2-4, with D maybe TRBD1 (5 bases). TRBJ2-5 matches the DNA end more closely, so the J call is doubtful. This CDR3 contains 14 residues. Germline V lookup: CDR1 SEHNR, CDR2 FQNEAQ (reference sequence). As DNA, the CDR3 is TGTGCCAGCAGCTTAATTCAGGGCCAAGGGACCCAGTACTTC. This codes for CASSLIQGQGTQYF.

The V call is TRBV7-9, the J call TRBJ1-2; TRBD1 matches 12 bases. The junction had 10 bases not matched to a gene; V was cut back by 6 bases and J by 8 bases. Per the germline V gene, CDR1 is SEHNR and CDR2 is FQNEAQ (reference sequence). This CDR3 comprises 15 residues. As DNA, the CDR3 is TGTGCCAGCAGTTCGACGGGGACAGGGGGCGAGGGCTACACCTTC. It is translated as CASSSTGTGGEGYTF.

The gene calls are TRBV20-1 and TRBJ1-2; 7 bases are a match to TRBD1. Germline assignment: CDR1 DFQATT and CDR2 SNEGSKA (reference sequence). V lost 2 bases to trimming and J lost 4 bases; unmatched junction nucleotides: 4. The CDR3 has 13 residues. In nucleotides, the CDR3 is TGCAGTGCTAGATCCGGGGACAGCTATGGCTACACCTTC. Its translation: CSARSGDSYGYTF.

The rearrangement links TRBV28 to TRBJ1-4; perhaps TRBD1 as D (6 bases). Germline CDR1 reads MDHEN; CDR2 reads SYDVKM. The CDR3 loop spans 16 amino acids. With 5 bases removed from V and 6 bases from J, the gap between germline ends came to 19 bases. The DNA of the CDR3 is TGTGCCAGCAGTATCCCTCGGGGGGCAGGGGATGAAAAACTGTTTTTT. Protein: CASSIPRGAGDEKLFF.

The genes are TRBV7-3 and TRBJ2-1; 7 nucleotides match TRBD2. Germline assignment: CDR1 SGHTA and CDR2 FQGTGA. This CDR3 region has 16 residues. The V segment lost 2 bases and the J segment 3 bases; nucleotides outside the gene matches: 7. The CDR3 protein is CASSLVPGLDYNEQFF. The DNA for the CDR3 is TGTGCCAGCAGCTTAGTCCCCGGACTAGACTACAATGAGCAGTTCTTC.